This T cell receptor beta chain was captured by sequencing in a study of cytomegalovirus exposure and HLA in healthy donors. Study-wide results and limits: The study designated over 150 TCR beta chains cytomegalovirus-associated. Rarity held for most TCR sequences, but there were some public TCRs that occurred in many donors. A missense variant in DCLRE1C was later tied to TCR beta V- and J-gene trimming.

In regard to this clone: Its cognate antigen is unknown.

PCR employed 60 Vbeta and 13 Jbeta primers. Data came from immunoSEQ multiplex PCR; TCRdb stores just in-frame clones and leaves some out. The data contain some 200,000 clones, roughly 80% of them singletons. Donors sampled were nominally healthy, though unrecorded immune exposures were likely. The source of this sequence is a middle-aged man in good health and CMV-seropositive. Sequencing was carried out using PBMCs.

CDR3 sequence reads: CASSLAGGRQIGYTF. The CDR3 DNA sequence: TGTGCCAGCAGCTTAGCGGGGGGGAGACAAATTGGCTACACCTTC. This chain connects TRBV7-8 to TRBJ1-2; maybe TRBD1 (5 bases). CDR3 length equals 15 residues. The germline V and J ends were trimmed by 0 bases and 7 bases, with 15 bases remaining between them. CDR1 and CDR2 from the germline V gene are SGHVS and FQNEAQ.